One and the same sample provided the 26 T cell receptor beta chains below, sequenced in a study of type 1 and type 2 diabetes patients. The PCR template was genomic DNA. The TCR beta CDR3 region was amplified using 30 forward and 13 reverse primers. TCRdb recomputed calls from the multiplex PCR reads with MiXCR, one row per CDR3 protein. The sample includes some 250,000 distinct CDR3 sequences, 40% to 50% of them seen just once. Sequencing was carried out using peripheral blood mononuclear cells (PBMCs). The receptors derive from a man between 18 and 35 years old with type 2 diabetes.

This clonotype was detected only a few times. The chain employs TRBV11-2 and TRBJ2-6; D is tentatively TRBD1 or TRBD2 (5 bases each). This CDR3 region has 18 residues. Germline loops: CDR1 SGHAT, CDR2 FQNNGV. V lost 3 bases and J 4 bases, leaving 19 bases between the germline ends. CDR3 nucleotides: TGTGCCAGCAGCTTTCCGGGACGTAAGACGAGGGGGGCCAACGTCCTGACTTTC. Its translation is CASSFPGRKTRGANVLTF.

This clonotype has only a few counts. The chain recombines TRBV15 with TRBJ1-2; D not certain. The germline V gene has CDR1 LNHNV and CDR2 YYDKDF (reference sequence). Between the trimmed V and J ends, which lost 2 bases and 2 bases, there was a span of 6 bases. The CDR3 is 13 residues long. The CDR3 loop is CATSRPPNYGYTF. CDR3 nucleotide sequence: TGTGCCACCAGCAGACCACCAAACTATGGCTACACCTTC.

CDR3: CASSFWGTNEKLFF. The CDR3 DNA sequence: TGTGCCAGCAGTTTTTGGGGCACTAATGAAAAACTGTTTTTT. The chain links TRBV12-3 or TRBV12-4 to TRBJ1-4; D is perhaps TRBD1 (5 bases). V was pared by 3 bases and J by 2 bases, with 7 bases between. The CDR3 is 14 residues long.

This sequence joins TRBV7-2 and TRBJ2-5; D may be TRBD1 or TRBD2 (6 bases each). Matching the DNA end better, TRBJ2-7 makes the J call doubtful. The CDR3 loop spans 13 amino acids. CDR1 and CDR2 from the germline V gene are SGHTA and FQGNSA. The CDR3 sequence is CASSLAEGDEQYF. The DNA for the CDR3 is TGTGCCAGCAGCTTAGCGGAGGGGGACGAGCAGTACTTC.

This chain uses TRBV7-2 with TRBJ1-4; 9 bases map to TRBD1. CDR3 size: 14 residues. Germline V lookup: CDR1 SGHTA, CDR2 FQGNSA. V lost 3 bases to trimming and J lost 8 bases; unmatched junction nucleotides: 4. The CDR3 coding sequence is TGTGCCAGCAGCTTGGGGACAGGGTACGAAAAACTGTTTTTT. Amino acids: CASSLGTGYEKLFF.

In its sample, this clonotype was seen a few times. The chain uses TRBV2 and TRBJ2-2, with 11 bases fitting TRBD2. V lost 6 bases, J lost 1 base, and 4 bases stayed unmatched. This CDR3 is built from 16 residues. Germline V gives CDR1 SNHLY, CDR2 FYNNEI. CDR3 sequence reads: CASSVLAGGNTGELFF. The CDR3 nucleotides read TGTGCCAGCAGCGTCCTAGCGGGGGGGAACACCGGGGAGCTGTTTTTT.

This chain links TRBV30 with TRBJ2-4, with D tentatively TRBD1 (5 bases). V lost 2 bases and J 0 bases, leaving 17 bases between the germline ends. CDR1 and CDR2 from the germline V gene are GTSNPN and SVGIG (reference sequence). The CDR3 is 17 amino acids. The CDR3 DNA reads as TGTGCCTGGAGTTTTCCTCGCAGGGCCGGAGCCAAAAACATTCAGTACTTC. Its translation: CAWSFPRRAGAKNIQYF. Full variable domain (missing parts from reference TRBV30 and TRBJ2-4): SQTIHQWPATLVQPVGSPLSLECTVEGTSNPNLYWYRQAAGRGLQLLFYSVGIGQISSEVPQNLSASRPQDRQFILSSKKLLLSDSGFYLCAWSFPRRAGAKNIQYFGAGTRLSVL.

This rearrangement joins TRBV4-2 to TRBJ2-3, with TRBD2 matching 11 bases. This CDR3 has 18 residues. Trimming at V came to 3 bases and at J to 2 bases, leaving 10 bases not matched to a gene. From germline, CDR1 is LGHNA and CDR2 YNFKEQ. The CDR3 is CASSQTSGTSGHTDTQYF. CDR3 DNA sequence: TGTGCCAGCAGCCAGACCTCCGGGACTAGCGGTCACACAGATACGCAGTATTTT.

The chain recombines TRBV19 with TRBJ2-7, with TRBD1 matching 8 bases. With V trimmed by 11 bases and J by 5 bases, 14 bases remained unmatched. CDR3 length: 14 amino acids. Germline CDR1 reads LNHDA; CDR2 reads SQIVND (reference sequence). The CDR3 region is CAWSAGQGVHEQYF. The CDR3 region has the DNA TGTGCCTGGAGTGCTGGACAGGGAGTCCACGAGCAGTACTTC.

This rearrangement joins TRBV20-1 to TRBJ1-1; 7 bases align to TRBD1. The germline gives CDR1 DFQATT, CDR2 SNEGSKA (reference sequence). This CDR3 has 12 residues. DNA for the CDR3: TGCAGCGTCACAGGGGCGAACACTGAAGCTTTCTTT. This gives the protein CSVTGANTEAFF.

CDR3 nucleotide sequence: TGTGCCAGCGGTCTCACAGATACGCAGTATTTT. Translation: CASGLTDTQYF. This rearrangement joins TRBV19 to TRBJ2-3, with no clear D. This CDR3 is built from 11 residues. Trimming removed 9 bases at V and 2 bases at J, with 6 bases between. Germline V CDR1 and CDR2: LNHDA, SQIVND (reference sequence).

CDR3: CASSQVSGGGNTIYF. The CDR3 nucleotides are TGTGCCAGCAGCCAAGTTTCCGGAGGTGGAAACACCATATATTTT. The J gene is TRBJ1-3, the V gene TRBV4-2; unclear D gene. The V and J ends lost 1 base and 3 bases respectively, with 10 bases between them. Germline V CDR1 and CDR2: LGHNA, YNFKEQ. The CDR3 is 15 amino acids.

The rearrangement links TRBV19 to TRBJ1-2, with D uncertain. Trimming took 2 bases from V and 0 from J, leaving 7 bases between them. CDR1 is LNHDA, CDR2 SQIVND, per germline (reference sequence). The CDR3 length is 14 residues. The CDR3 loop is CASSIYPANYGYTF. Written as DNA, the CDR3 is TGTGCCAGTAGTATATACCCCGCTAACTATGGCTACACCTTC.

The rearrangement links TRBV10-3 to TRBJ1-1; D may be TRBD1 (5 bases). The CDR3 runs 17 residues. Germline values: CDR1 ENHRY, CDR2 SYGVKD. The V end lost 3 bases, the J end lost 2 bases, and 19 bases lay between the germline ends. The CDR3 loop is CAISDPTGRARNTEAFF. In DNA form, the CDR3 reads TGTGCCATCAGTGACCCCACCGGCAGGGCTCGTAACACTGAAGCTTTCTTT.

This rearrangement joins TRBV6-2 or TRBV6-3 to TRBJ1-1; D perhaps matches TRBD1 (6 bases). Germline loops: CDR1 MNHEY, CDR2 SVGEGT. The CDR3 loop spans 15 amino acids. The ends were cut back, 5 bases at V and 2 bases at J, with 15 bases in the middle. The CDR3 DNA reads as TGTGCCAGCAGTGCCAACAGGGTCCACAACACTGAAGCTTTCTTT. This gives the protein CASSANRVHNTEAFF.

The rearrangement links TRBV7-2 to TRBJ1-4, with 9 bases aligning to TRBD1. V dropped 11 bases and J dropped 8; count of bases not matched to a gene: 15. The CDR3 length is 15 residues. CDR1 and CDR2 (germline): SGHTA, FQGNSA. The CDR3 protein is CAWSAGQGRTEKLFF. The DNA for the CDR3 is TGTGCCTGGAGTGCTGGACAGGGGAGGACGGAAAAACTGTTTTTT. The full variable domain, completed using reference TRBV7-2 and TRBJ1-4, is GAGVSQSPSNKVTEKGKDVELRCDPISGHTALYWYRQSLGQGLEFLIYFQGNSAPDKSGLPSDRFSAERTGGSVSTLTIQRTQQEDSAVYLCAWSAGQGRTEKLFFGSGTQLSVL.

The chain has TRBV6-5 and TRBJ2-3; D not resolved. Germline V gene sequence: CDR1 MNHEY, CDR2 SVGAGI. This CDR3 is 15 amino acids long. With 5 bases removed from V and 3 bases from J, the gap between germline ends came to 15 bases. This chain's CDR3 is CASSLPPLGTDTQYF. The CDR3 DNA sequence: TGTGCCAGCAGTCTCCCCCCTTTGGGGACAGATACGCAGTATTTT.

This rearrangement joins TRBV9 to TRBJ2-7; 10 bases are shared with TRBD1. Unmatched junction bases numbered 11, after V lost 3 bases and J lost 5 bases. Germline CDR1 SGDLS, CDR2 YYNGEE. The CDR3 covers 16 residues. The CDR3 is CASSAPQGTGVHEQYF. The CDR3 DNA sequence: TGTGCCAGCAGCGCCCCCCAAGGGACAGGGGTTCACGAGCAGTACTTC.

This clonotype was counted a few times. The chain joins TRBV19 to TRBJ2-7; 9 positions match TRBD1. The CDR3 is 16 residues long. Germline values: CDR1 LNHDA, CDR2 SQIVND (reference sequence). Trimming took 5 bases from V and 2 from J; bases not matched to a gene: 10. DNA of the CDR3: TGTGCCAGTAGTGCCGCCGGGACAGGGATCGCCTACGAGCAGTACTTC. It is translated as CASSAAGTGIAYEQYF. Full variable domain (missing parts from reference TRBV19 and TRBJ2-7): DGGITQSPKYLFRKEGQNVTLSCEQNLNHDAMYWYRQDPGQGLRLIYYSQIVNDFQKGDIAEGYSVSREKKESFPLTVTSAQKNPTAFYLCASSAAGTGIAYEQYFGPGTRLTVT.

The chain joins TRBV5-1 to TRBJ2-1, with 10 bases lining up with TRBD1. The junction had 8 bases not matched to a gene; V was cut back by 8 bases and J by 3 bases. The CDR3 totals 15 residues. Germline lookup yields CDR1 SGHRS and CDR2 YFSETQ. The CDR3 nucleotides read TGCGCCAGTAAAACCGGGACAGGGGTCTACAATGAGCAGTTCTTC. Its translation: CASKTGTGVYNEQFF.

The genes are TRBV20-1 and TRBJ2-7; 7 bases agree with TRBD2. Germline CDR1 and CDR2: DFQATT and SNEGSKA (reference sequence). CDR3 length equals 12 residues. The V and J ends lost 3 bases and 8 bases, in that order; junction bases with no gene match: 7. CDR3 in DNA: TGCAGTGCTAGGGGCAGCGGGAACAAGCAGTACTTC. Translating it yields CSARGSGNKQYF.

This clonotype was seen a handful of times. V gene TRBV6-6 combines with J gene TRBJ1-2; D ambiguous. V lost 5 bases and J 5 bases, leaving 12 bases between the germline ends. Germline CDR1 reads MNHNY; CDR2 reads SVGAGI (reference sequence). This CDR3 has 13 residues. The CDR3 is CASSDPNSYGYTF. The CDR3 DNA is TGTGCCAGCAGTGACCCGAACTCATATGGCTACACCTTC.

The chain employs TRBV24-1 and TRBJ2-6; no firm D call. Looked up from germline, CDR1 is KGHDR and CDR2 is SFDVKD. The CDR3 consists of 16 residues. V shed 0 bases and J shed 0 bases, with 5 bases lying between them. The CDR3 DNA sequence: TGTGCCACCAGTGATTTGGACATCTCTGGGGCCAACGTCCTGACTTTC. Amino acid sequence: CATSDLDISGANVLTF.

In its sample, this clonotype was seen a few times. The CDR3 loop reads CSARESTYEQYF. The CDR3 DNA reads as TGCAGTGCTAGAGAGTCGACCTACGAGCAGTACTTC. V and J are TRBV20-1 and TRBJ2-7; D gene uncertain. V was pared by 0 bases and J by 2 bases, with 5 bases between. Looked up from germline, CDR1 is DFQATT and CDR2 is SNEGSKA (reference sequence). The CDR3 totals 12 residues.

The genes are TRBV24-1 and TRBJ2-1; D is unclear. This CDR3 is 12 amino acids long. The germline V gene has CDR1 KGHDR and CDR2 SFDVKD. V was shortened by 5 bases and J by 8 bases, with 9 bases between the two germline ends. The DNA of the CDR3 is TGTGCCACCAGTGGACGCCCCCATGAGCAGTTCTTC. It codes for CATSGRPHEQFF.

This clonotype was detected ten times or more. The V call is TRBV5-1, the J call TRBJ2-2; D is unclear. Germline CDR1 SGHRS, CDR2 YFSETQ. This CDR3 contains 12 residues. V was pared by 4 bases and J by 4 bases, with 5 bases between. As DNA, the CDR3 is TGCGCCAGCAGCCAGGTCACCGGGGAGCTGTTTTTT. Protein: CASSQVTGELFF.